The entry that follows covers one TCR beta chain sequence. There is no known antigen for this receptor. Within one base of it there is no much larger clone, and no base qualities were kept. Between the V and J ends, shortened by 4 bases and 2 bases respectively, the junction contains 13 bases. Sequences SGHRS (CDR1) and YFSETQ (CDR2) are obtained from the germline V gene. The CDR3 sequence holds 14 residues, the cysteine and phenylalanine included. Only CDR3 DNA is held: 42 bases, read in frame from base 1. These data come from a study of blood T cells in healthy people across ages (dated by TCRdb to the mid-2010s). About the study as a whole: In model experiments, roughly one uniquely barcoded TCR beta cDNA molecule per two T cells was captured by template switching. To track age-related changes in TCR beta repertoire diversity, the study relied on deep sequencing normalized with unique cDNA molecular identifiers. To avoid experimental bias, donors of different ages were spread randomly across the sequencing lanes. The donors were split into four age groups: young (average around 17 years), middle-aged (39), aged (roughly 68) and long-lived (under 90). Using the same blood draw, the study looked at two additional independent replicas of 1 million unique cDNA reads for two donors, one aged 18 to 30 and the other aged 80 or older.

Donors were 39 systemically healthy Caucasian individuals from Russia aged roughly 6 to 95 years. Around 10 milliliters of peripheral blood were collected from each donor into EDTA-treated Vacutainer tubes. Ficoll-Paque density-gradient centrifugation was used to isolate PBMCs, with at least 7 million per sample. Total RNA was extracted from PBMCs with Trizol reagent, with at least 6 micrograms obtained per sample. Naive CD45RAhigh/CD27high T cell percentages were measured by flow cytometry on a PBMC aliquot from every donor. Broad study findings and their caveats: Compared with the aged group, the long-lived group had more naive CD4+ T cells, fewer expanded clones and increased TCR diversity, a pattern suggesting age selection. Estimates of total diversity from one million sequenced T cells were regarded as lower bounds and underestimates. As age increased, observed TCR beta diversity per million T cells dropped in a roughly linear way, and a significant reduction was already evident by age roughly 36. Since profiling was done on bulk unsorted PBMCs, naive and antigen-experienced compartments could not be conclusively compared. There was a strong correlation between observed TCR beta diversity and the percentage of naive T cells measured by flow cytometry. The CMV infection status of donors was not known, potentially confounding age-related changes in expanded clonotypes.

The library was built by means of 5' RACE. The run used an Illumina HiSeq 2500. A second PCR of roughly 7 to 12 cycles was run with a J-beta primer mix and a sample-barcoded 5' primer. Each TCR beta cDNA molecule received a unique molecular identifier from a template-switch 5' adaptor carrying 12 random nucleotides. Each sample yielded at least 2.5 million CDR3-containing paired-end reads. First-strand cDNA synthesis was performed from all RNA using the Mint cDNA synthesis kit, with priming by a TRBC-specific oligonucleotide. Following uracil-DNA glycosylase treatment, all cDNA underwent a first 18-cycle PCR with the universal primers M1SS and BC2_uni_R. The original methods were these. For normalization, 1 million high-quality reads, each with a distinct molecular identifier, were randomly selected from each sample. Instead of being binned into consensus sequences, reads with shared molecular identifiers were discarded. CDR3 identification, clonotype clustering and error correction used MiTCR with a Q25 quality threshold and the strictest error-elimination algorithm. Lower-bound total TCR beta diversity was estimated with a nonparametric unseen species model using Euler transformation. TCRdb ran its own pipeline on the public reads, namely fastp trimming at Q25 and MiXCR clone calling, and kept in-frame beta chains. Rows matching on CDR3 protein sequence are summarized as one entry with the most common DNA and genes. The V and J calls reflect TCRdb's pipeline rather than the authors' work. Within this sample are about 1,500,000 distinct CDR3 sequences, with under 30% of them counted one time only. The ten top clones hold 7% to 9% of the sample.

The chain uses TRBV5-1 and TRBJ2-7, and TRBD1 may be the D gene, going by 6 matching bases. Material for sequencing was blood. This clonotype was obtained from a woman in her 30s in good health. The CDR3 region: CASSVRQATYEQYF. Read as DNA, the sequence is TGCGCCAGCAGCGTCAGACAGGCCACCTACGAGCAGTACTTC.